What follows are 18 T cell receptor beta chains derived from one specimen sequenced in a study of blood T cell repertoires in COVID-19. Sequenced by immunoSEQ multiplex PCR; TCRdb stores in-frame clones only, minus some. Of 150,000 to 200,000 clones listed, about nine tenths were seen once; the top ten hold 0.53%. Sample: peripheral blood. The receptors come from a man in his forties or fifties with acute or convalescent COVID-19.

This clone was seen more than once but under ten times. J is TRBJ1-4 and V is TRBV30, with D possibly matching TRBD1 (6 bases). Trimming removed 4 bases at V and 15 bases at J, with 15 bases between. The CDR3 length is 11 residues. Looked up from germline, CDR1 is GTSNPN and CDR2 is SVGIG (reference sequence). CDR3 DNA sequence: TGTGCCTGGAATAGCTGGGAGGGGGTGTTTTTT. As protein: CAWNSWEGVFF.

The CDR3 DNA sequence: TGTGCCAGCAGTGGGGACAGTCTTAGCACAGATACGCAGTATTTT. It codes for CASSGDSLSTDTQYF. This chain joins TRBV2 and TRBJ2-3, with 7 bases aligning to TRBD1. The CDR3 loop spans 15 amino acids. The germline V gene encodes CDR1 SNHLY and CDR2 FYNNEI. Germline trimming cut 4 bases from V and 0 bases from J; bases unmatched to any gene: 4.

This sequence joins TRBV25-1 and TRBJ2-7, with 8 bases fitting TRBD1. Germline V CDR1 and CDR2: MGHDK, SYGVNS. The CDR3 has 15 residues. J lost 3 bases, V lost 7 bases, and 11 bases had no gene match. Here the CDR3 DNA reads TGTGCCAGCAAGACAGGGGTCGGAGGGTACTACGAGCAGTACTTC. Its translation: CASKTGVGGYYEQYF.

The chain employs TRBV11-2 and TRBJ2-2, with D hard to call. The CDR3 covers 13 residues. V shed 1 base and J shed 6 bases, with 6 bases lying between them. Germline V gene data show CDR1 as SGHAT and CDR2 as FQNNGV. CDR3 amino acids: CASSLGQAGELFF. The CDR3 nucleotides are TGTGCCAGCAGCTTAGGTCAGGCCGGGGAGCTGTTTTTT.

This chain joins TRBV18 and TRBJ2-2; 7 bases align to TRBD1. Looked up from germline, CDR1 is KGHSH and CDR2 is LQKENI. V lost 6 bases and J lost 5; bases outside the gene matches: 12. This CDR3 comprises 16 residues. The DNA for the CDR3 is TGTGCCAGCTCTCCCAATGACAGGGAATTGACCGGGGAGCTGTTTTTT. This gives the protein CASSPNDRELTGELFF. Full variable domain (rest looked up from reference TRBV18 and TRBJ2-2): NAGVMQNPRHLVRRRGQEARLRCSPMKGHSHVYWYRQLPEEGLKFMVYLQKENIIDESGMPKERFSAEFPKEGPSILRIQQVVRGDSAAYFCASSPNDRELTGELFFGEGSRLTVL.

The chain carries TRBV18 and TRBJ2-6; weak D call: TRBD2 (6 bases). CDR1 and CDR2 (germline): KGHSH, LQKENI. The CDR3 totals 21 residues. Trimming removed 3 bases from V and 0 bases from J, with 24 bases in between. In DNA, the CDR3 is TGTGCCAGCTCACCCCGGCCACTTTCGGACTACCCTCCCTCTGGGGCCAACGTCCTGACTTTC. It translates to CASSPRPLSDYPPSGANVLTF.

This chain links TRBV9 with TRBJ2-7, with D possibly being TRBD1 (6 bases). The V gene's germline CDR1 is SGDLS and CDR2 YYNGEE. Trimming removed 0 bases from V and 6 bases from J, with 13 bases in between. The CDR3 length is 14 residues. The CDR3 DNA is TGTGCCAGCAGCGTAGGGGTACAGGGCGGCGAGCAGTACTTC. Protein product: CASSVGVQGGEQYF.

The chain uses TRBV7-9 and TRBJ1-4; D ambiguous. V lost 3 bases and J 4 bases, leaving 6 bases between the germline ends. The CDR3 length is 13 residues. Germline V CDR1 and CDR2: SEHNR, FQNEAQ (reference sequence). This CDR3 reads CASSFNSNEKLFF. DNA for the CDR3: TGTGCCAGCAGCTTCAACAGTAATGAAAAACTGTTTTTT.

V and J are TRBV6-2 or TRBV6-3 and TRBJ1-1; 8 bases agree with TRBD1. V shed 6 bases, J shed 2 bases, and the junction held 5 bases outside the gene matches. This CDR3 is 14 amino acids long. Germline V CDR1 and CDR2: MNHEY, SVGEGT. The CDR3 protein is CASSLDRGNTEAFF. CDR3 coding DNA: TGTGCCAGCAGCCTTGACAGGGGAAACACTGAAGCTTTCTTT.

This chain links TRBV4-3 with TRBJ1-2; TRBD1 aligns across 8 bases. This CDR3 contains 16 residues. V lost 4 bases and J lost 7; bases outside the gene matches: 14. The germline gives CDR1 LGHNA, CDR2 YSLEER. The CDR3 bases are TGCGCCAGCAGCCTCACCCCGGGGACAGGTACTGGTGGCTACACCTTC. Residues: CASSLTPGTGTGGYTF.

The gene calls are TRBV7-8 and TRBJ1-1; D may be TRBD1 (5 bases). V was trimmed by 2 bases and J by 2 bases, leaving 9 bases between them. CDR1 and CDR2 (germline): SGHVS, FQNEAQ. This CDR3 has 14 residues. The CDR3 bases are TGTGCCAGCAGCTTAAGGGGCCTAAACACTGAAGCTTTCTTT. It encodes CASSLRGLNTEAFF. The whole variable domain, filled in from reference TRBV7-8 and TRBJ1-1, reads GAGVSQSPRYKVAKRGQDVALRCDPISGHVSLFWYQQALGQGPEFLTYFQNEAQLDKSGLPSDRFFAERPEGSVSTLKIQRTQQEDSAVYLCASSLRGLNTEAFFGQGTRLTVV.

This chain uses TRBV19 with TRBJ1-5, with a tentative D call TRBD1 (5 bases). The CDR3 length is 14 residues. The germline gives CDR1 LNHDA, CDR2 SQIVND (reference sequence). V was trimmed by 7 bases and J by 6 bases, leaving 16 bases between them. DNA for the CDR3: TGTGCCAGTACCCGGGGGACGGTAATTCAGCCCCAGCATTTT. It is translated as CASTRGTVIQPQHF.

This chain links TRBV9 with TRBJ1-3; D unclear. V lost 2 bases and J lost 0, with 6 bases in between. Per the germline V gene, CDR1 is SGDLS and CDR2 is YYNGEE. The CDR3 is made up of 14 amino acids. The CDR3 is CASSVGSSGNTIYF. The CDR3 DNA reads as TGTGCCAGCAGCGTGGGGAGCTCTGGAAACACCATATATTTT.

The chain links TRBV28 to TRBJ1-5; possibly TRBD1 for D (6 bases). Trimming took 6 bases from V and 6 from J, leaving 21 bases between them. The germline V gene has CDR1 MDHEN and CDR2 SYDVKM. This CDR3 comprises 16 residues. The CDR3 reads CASSHLGGGSGQPQHF. In nucleotides, the CDR3 is TGTGCCAGCAGCCACCTGGGGGGGGGCTCGGGTCAGCCCCAGCATTTT. Complete variable domain (other parts from reference TRBV28 and TRBJ1-5): DVKVTQSSRYLVKRTGEKVFLECVQDMDHENMFWYRQDPGLGLRLIYFSYDVKMKEKGDIPEGYSVSREKKERFSLILESASTNQTSMYLCASSHLGGGSGQPQHFGDGTRLSIL.

This clone has a single count. The V and J genes are TRBV9 and TRBJ1-4, with TRBD1 as a possible D gene (6 bases). CDR1 and CDR2 from the germline V gene are SGDLS and YYNGEE. V dropped 0 bases and J dropped 7 bases, with 10 bases sitting between them. The CDR3 covers 14 residues. The CDR3: CASSVAGGAEKLFF. The CDR3 DNA sequence: TGTGCCAGCAGCGTAGCCGGGGGGGCTGAAAAACTGTTTTTT.

This chain uses TRBV7-9 with TRBJ2-3; D not resolved. Trimming shortened V by 2 bases and J by 0 bases, and 6 bases separated the two germline ends. The germline V gene has CDR1 SEHNR and CDR2 FQNEAQ (reference sequence). The CDR3 contains 14 residues. This CDR3 is CASSLRQSTDTQYF. As DNA, the CDR3 is TGTGCCAGCAGCTTACGCCAGAGCACAGATACGCAGTATTTT.

The J gene is TRBJ1-3, the V gene TRBV19; 8 bases line up with TRBD1. The junction had 7 bases not matched to a gene; V was cut back by 8 bases and J by 4 bases. The CDR3 extends over 14 amino acids. The germline gives CDR1 LNHDA, CDR2 SQIVND (reference sequence). The CDR3 sequence: CASADRGLGNTIYF. For the CDR3, the DNA is TGTGCCAGTGCAGACAGGGGATTGGGAAACACCATATATTTT.

This clone was detected a few times. V is TRBV4-2 and J is TRBJ1-1; 11 bases agree with TRBD1. This CDR3 region has 16 residues. The V gene's germline CDR1 is LGHNA and CDR2 YNFKEQ. J gave up 0 bases and V 4 bases, and 4 bases lay outside the gene matches. The DNA of the CDR3 is TGTGCCAGCAGCCGCGGGACAGGGGGAATGAACACTGAAGCTTTCTTT. Protein: CASSRGTGGMNTEAFF.